The T cell receptor beta chain described here comes from a study of identical twins (TCRdb year 2016). Turning to the overall study: TCR alpha and beta repertoires from monozygotic twins, unrelated adults of various ages and cord blood were deep-sequenced to test whether fetal clonotypes persist. Replicate twin experiments were performed at different times using different library preparation protocols to rule out contamination. The investigation overall reported the following: Fewer insertions were carried by abundant cord blood beta clonotypes; a weaker similar trend was observed in young adult naive repertoires, while no such trend was observed in memory repertoires. Conclusions relied on cross-sectional statistical analysis, since the same donors could not be followed over many years. Zero-insertion analyses could be partly confounded by invariant T cells such as MAIT and iNKT, though diverse VJ usage argued against such confounding for most clonotypes. Compared with coincidental sharing between unrelated individuals, out-of-frame TCR alpha sequences shared between twins had an excess of sequences with low generation probability. A weaker excess of twin sharing was found in beta out-of-frame sequences because the signal-to-noise ratio was lowered by fewer shared sequences. Recombination models systematically underestimated out-of-frame TCR alpha sharing in monozygotic twins but agreed with sharing between unrelated individuals.

This clonotype was counted between two and nine times. Its antigen remains unidentified. Base quality data are lacking; no much larger clone is found one base away. Every donor in the study was a healthy Caucasian. The twin cohort comprised three pairs of female monozygotic twins, all aged roughly 18 to 30 years. Positive isolation kits from Invitrogen were used to isolate the CD4+ and CD8+ T cell populations. Library creation used 5' RACE. Sequencing relied on an Illumina HiSeq 2000. Template switching introduced a universal primer binding site; the final cDNA contained a unique molecular identifier, enabling accurate counting of TCR cDNA molecules. Specific primers in the conserved constant-segment region were used to synthesize first-strand cDNA for TCR alpha and beta chains. To control for contamination, every cDNA library was double barcoded, receiving both a SMART-Mk sample barcode and Illumina barcodes. Two successive PCR steps introduced TruSeq adapter sequences along with Illumina sample barcodes. Sequencing of the TCR alpha and beta cDNA libraries was done on the Illumina HiSeq platform using custom primers. The paper's processing steps were these. MiGEC processed the raw reads to extract unique molecular identifiers, while MiXCR was used to determine the CDR3 positions. Recombination models were inferred per individual with the repgenHMM and IGoR tools using an EM algorithm. The tcR package in R was used for shared clonotype analysis, with sharing normalized by the product of cloneset sizes. Out-of-frame nonproductive sequences were analyzed to study raw recombination free of thymic and clonal selection effects. The public reads were run again by TCRdb, first through fastp at Q25 and then through MiXCR, and only productive beta chains were kept. Each CDR3 protein appears once, grouped with its most common genes and DNA. None of the V and J calls come from the authors' own analysis; TCRdb made them. This sample is represented by approximately 530,000 distinct CDR3 sequences; about a fifth of them were singletons. In total, the top ten clones hold 0.48% of the sample.

As encoded in the germline V gene, CDR1 is SGHRS while CDR2 is YFSETQ. The CDR3 spans 14 residues, from the cysteine through the phenylalanine. The read is trimmed to its CDR3 DNA, 42 bases read in frame from base 1. Trimming leaves V shorter by 4 bases and J shorter by 10 bases, with the junction holding 10 bases beyond the gene matches. Another study also made use of these data, one on yellow fever vaccine responses in identical twins. As the second paper documents: According to the authors, in identical twins the way T cells responded to vaccination appeared partly convergent and partly personalized. Focusing on identical twins, the study followed the T cell clones that responded to the vaccine, and did so with precision.

The rearrangement combines TRBV5-1 with TRBJ2-1; TRBD2 agrees with 8 junctional bases. Sequencing used CD4+ T cells sorted from blood. The receptor comes from a woman between 18 and 29 years old in good health. The CDR3 amino acid sequence is: CASSGGGRFREQFF. In nucleotides, the sequence is TGCGCCAGCAGCGGGGGCGGGAGGTTTAGGGAGCAGTTCTTC.